This TCR beta chain was obtained from a study of CD8 T cells in ankylosing spondylitis. Study-wide results and caveats: Ankylosing spondylitis blood appeared to be characterized by a TCR beta motif of several highly homologous variants.

5'-RACE, quantitative and with molecular barcodes, yielded the TCR beta libraries. MiXCR, run by TCRdb on the 5' RACE reads, gives a single entry per CDR3 protein. The sample includes 230,000 or so distinct CDR3 sequences, 18% of them seen just once. V lost 2 bases to trimming and J lost 8 bases; unmatched junction nucleotides: 14. Germline CDR1 reads DFQATT; CDR2 reads SNEGSKA (reference sequence). This CDR3 is built from 17 residues. This clonotype qualifies as medium-sized. No antigen is known for it. The sequenced material came from blood, either unsorted or a sorted T cell fraction (not recorded which). This receptor was identified in a male donor with ankylosing spondylitis or in good health (not recorded which). V gene TRBV20-1 combines with J gene TRBJ2-1; 11 nucleotides agree with TRBD2. CDR3 residues: CSARPLAGGLGGDEQFF. DNA for the CDR3: TGCAGTGCTAGACCTCTAGCGGGAGGCCTCGGAGGGGATGAGCAGTTCTTC.